The 22 T cell receptor beta chains in this list originate from one sample, sequenced in a study of cytomegalovirus exposure and HLA in healthy donors. PCR employed 60 Vbeta and 13 Jbeta primers. TCRdb's copy holds only in-frame clones and misses some; the assay was immunoSEQ multiplex PCR. The table records under 200,000 clones, about 83% of them present only once. Sample: PBMCs. These receptors all stem from a middle-aged man in good health and CMV-seropositive.

The chain carries TRBV6-5 and TRBJ2-7; D uncertain. Trimming took off 0 bases at V and 3 bases at J, with 3 bases between the two ends. The germline V gene has CDR1 MNHEY and CDR2 SVGAGI. The CDR3 contains 12 residues. The chain's CDR3 is CASSYSIYEQYF. DNA of the CDR3: TGTGCCAGCAGTTACTCTATCTACGAGCAGTACTTC.

The rearrangement links TRBV5-4 to TRBJ1-1; weak D call: TRBD1 (5 bases). The germline gives CDR1 SGHNT, CDR2 YYREEE (reference sequence). V lost 2 bases, J lost 3 bases, and 17 bases lay in between. This CDR3 has 16 amino acids. CDR3: CASSFKAWGGDTEAFF. For the CDR3, the DNA is TGTGCCAGCAGCTTCAAGGCTTGGGGCGGAGACACTGAAGCTTTCTTT.

The genes are TRBV5-1 and TRBJ2-1; 14 bases line up with TRBD2. Losses at the gene ends were 4 bases for V and 10 bases for J; bases not matched to a gene: 13. This CDR3 contains 17 residues. Looked up from germline, CDR1 is SGHRS and CDR2 is YFSETQ. This CDR3 is CASSPGLAGALKREQFF. In DNA form, the CDR3 reads TGCGCCAGCAGCCCGGGACTAGCGGGAGCCCTAAAGCGGGAGCAGTTCTTC.

This clone has a single count. The chain combines TRBV27 with TRBJ1-5; TRBD1 aligns across 11 bases. Germline CDR1 and CDR2: MNHEY and SMNVEV (reference sequence). The trim removed 6 bases at V and 6 bases at J, leaving 4 bases unmatched. This CDR3 spans 14 amino acids. CDR3 residues: CASRGTGGFQPQHF. CDR3 DNA sequence: TGTGCCAGCAGGGGGACAGGGGGTTTTCAGCCCCAGCATTTT.

V and J are TRBV11-1 and TRBJ1-2, with D tentatively TRBD1 (6 bases). Trimming shortened V by 2 bases and J by 5 bases, and 9 bases separated the two germline ends. Germline values: CDR1 SGHAT, CDR2 FQDESV (reference sequence). The CDR3 is 13 residues long. CDR3 nucleotide sequence: TGTGCCAGCAGCTTAAGCAGGGGATATGGCTACACCTTC. Amino acid sequence: CASSLSRGYGYTF.

This clone was found a few times. The V call is TRBV18, the J call TRBJ2-7; 11 nucleotides line up with TRBD2. V lost 3 bases, J lost 3 bases, and 4 bases stayed unmatched. Germline lookup yields CDR1 KGHSH and CDR2 LQKENI. This CDR3 is 15 amino acids long. CDR3 nucleotide sequence: TGTGCCAGCTCACCCGGACTAGCGGGTCGCTACGAGCAGTACTTC. Amino acid sequence: CASSPGLAGRYEQYF.

This chain connects TRBV5-6 to TRBJ2-3; TRBD2 might be the D (5 bases). Trimming stripped 4 bases from V and 4 bases from J, with 13 bases between. The CDR3 consists of 14 residues. Germline lookup yields CDR1 SGHDT and CDR2 YYEEEE. Written as DNA, the CDR3 is TGTGCCAGCAGCCTGGGCCTAGCAGCAGATACGCAGTATTTT. Protein sequence: CASSLGLAADTQYF.

CDR3 sequence (DNA): TGTGCCAGCAGCCACCTTTTCGGGGAAGCCAAAAACAGTCAGTACTTC. Translated: CASSHLFGEAKNSQYF. The chain has TRBV21-1 and TRBJ2-4; the tabulated D call, TRBD2, remains unverified against the DNA. TRBV21-1 is described as a pseudogene. This CDR3 has 16 amino acids.

This rearrangement joins TRBV11-3 to TRBJ2-6; 7 positions match TRBD2. Germline V gene sequence: CDR1 SGHNT, CDR2 YENEEA. The V gene end was trimmed by 3 bases and the J gene end by 0 bases; junction bases not matched to a gene: 8. CDR3 size: 18 residues. As DNA, the CDR3 is TGTGCCAGCAGCTTGGGTAGCGGGTCTAGCTCTGGGGCCAACGTCCTGACTTTC. Protein: CASSLGSGSSSGANVLTF.

V usage is TRBV7-9 and J usage is TRBJ2-3; D is ambiguous. Deletions cut 8 bases from V and 4 bases from J, with 10 bases between. This CDR3 spans 12 amino acids. Germline V gives CDR1 SEHNR, CDR2 FQNEAQ (reference sequence). The CDR3 loop reads CASEEVADTQYF. CDR3 nucleotides: TGTGCCAGCGAGGAAGTAGCAGATACGCAGTATTTT. Drawing the rest from reference TRBV7-9 and TRBJ2-3, the complete variable domain is DTGVSQNPRHKITKRGQNVTFRCDPISEHNRLYWYRQTLGQGPEFLTYFQNEAQLEKSRLLSDRFSAERPKGSFSTLEIQRTEQGDSAMYLCASEEVADTQYFGPGTRLTVL.

This clone appeared a few times. The chain joins TRBV7-9 to TRBJ2-5; TRBD2 matches at 9 bases. CDR3 length: 14 amino acids. V shed 4 bases and J 5 bases; nucleotides not matched to a gene: 5. Germline V gene data show CDR1 as SEHNR and CDR2 as FQNEAQ (reference sequence). DNA of the CDR3: TGTGCCAGCAGCTGGCGGGCGGGAGGGGAGACCCAGTACTTC. It yields the protein CASSWRAGGETQYF.

The genes are TRBV5-4 and TRBJ2-1; 10 nucleotides line up with TRBD2. The germline V gene encodes CDR1 SGHNT and CDR2 YYREEE (reference sequence). The V gene end was trimmed by 5 bases and the J gene end by 5 bases; junction bases not matched to a gene: 10. The CDR3 has 16 amino acids. The DNA for the CDR3 is TGTGCCAGCAGATCATCTAGCGGGAGCCCGCACAATGAGCAGTTCTTC. Protein: CASRSSSGSPHNEQFF.

This rearrangement joins TRBV7-3 to TRBJ1-1; 11 nucleotides match TRBD1. CDR1 and CDR2 from the germline V gene are SGHTA and FQGTGA. V gave up 6 bases and J gave up 7 bases; unmatched junction bases: 7. This CDR3 spans 14 amino acids. The CDR3 DNA is TGTGCCAGCAGACGGACAGGGGGCGGGGGTGAAGCTTTCTTT. Protein product: CASRRTGGGGEAFF.

The rearrangement links TRBV27 to TRBJ2-3, with 8 bases that match TRBD1. Germline V CDR1 and CDR2: MNHEY, SMNVEV (reference sequence). The CDR3 runs 17 residues. After removal of 2 bases from V and 4 bases from J, the junction contained 11 bases not matched to a gene. The CDR3 nucleotides read TGTGCCAGCAGTTTAACCAGAAGACAGGGGTGGCCAGATACGCAGTATTTT. Its translation is CASSLTRRQGWPDTQYF.

The chain recombines TRBV19 with TRBJ2-7, with 11 bases identical to TRBD1. The CDR3 length is 13 residues. Germline lookup yields CDR1 LNHDA and CDR2 SQIVND (reference sequence). Losses at the gene ends were 6 bases for V and 2 bases for J; bases not matched to a gene: 0. CDR3 sequence (DNA): TGTGCCAGTAGGGGACAGGGGGCCTACGAGCAGTACTTC. The encoded protein is CASRGQGAYEQYF.

This clone is a singleton in its sample. The V call is TRBV28, the J call TRBJ1-5, with D unclear. This CDR3 has 14 amino acids. Trimming took off 4 bases at V and 3 bases at J, with 10 bases between the two ends. Germline CDR1 MDHEN, CDR2 SYDVKM. In DNA, the CDR3 is TGTGCCAGCAGTTGGAGGCCGATCAATCAGCCCCAGCATTTT. Its protein product is CASSWRPINQPQHF.

This chain connects TRBV18 to TRBJ2-3, with D possibly TRBD2 on 6 matching bases. The V gene's germline CDR1 is KGHSH and CDR2 LQKENI. The CDR3 has 12 amino acids. V lost 3 bases to trimming and J lost 6 bases, with 7 bases between them. For the CDR3, the DNA is TGTGCCAGCTCACCCCGGGGGGATACGCAGTATTTT. Translation: CASSPRGDTQYF.

This clone was picked up a small number of times. The rearrangement joins TRBV6-6 to TRBJ2-7, with 10 bases matching TRBD2. V shed 5 bases, J shed 4 bases, and the junction held 5 bases outside the gene matches. The CDR3 spans 14 residues. The germline V gene encodes CDR1 MNHNY and CDR2 SVGAGI (reference sequence). CDR3: CASSRTSGLYEQYF. CDR3 nucleotide sequence: TGTGCCAGCAGTAGGACTAGCGGCTTATACGAGCAGTACTTC.

V and J are TRBV4-3 and TRBJ1-3; possibly TRBD1 for D (6 bases). The CDR3 has 18 residues. Germline V CDR1 and CDR2: LGHNA, YSLEER. Trimming pared 3 bases from V and 0 bases from J, leaving 18 bases between. DNA for the CDR3: TGCGCCAGCAGCCAGGCCGACAGGACCCCCCGCTCTGGAAACACCATATATTTT. It specifies CASSQADRTPRSGNTIYF.

The chain links TRBV5-1 to TRBJ2-3, with 7 bases aligning to TRBD1. The CDR3 runs 16 residues. V was clipped by 3 bases and J by 6 bases; unmatched bases: 13. Looked up from germline, CDR1 is SGHRS and CDR2 is YFSETQ. DNA for the CDR3: TGCGCCAGCAGCTACACCGGCGACAGGGCGCTTGATACGCAGTATTTT. As protein: CASSYTGDRALDTQYF.

V and J are TRBV15 and TRBJ1-2; 9 bases are a match to TRBD1. Germline values: CDR1 LNHNV, CDR2 YYDKDF (reference sequence). The V gene end was trimmed by 0 bases and the J gene end by 4 bases; junction bases not matched to a gene: 3. This CDR3 spans 15 amino acids. This chain's CDR3 is CATSRDPGQGYGYTF. In DNA form, the CDR3 reads TGTGCCACCAGCAGAGATCCGGGACAGGGCTATGGCTACACCTTC.

The chain is built from TRBV30 and TRBJ1-1; no firm D call. With 5 bases removed from V and 2 bases from J, the gap between germline ends came to 18 bases. CDR3 length equals 15 residues. Germline CDR1 is GTSNPN and CDR2 is SVGIG (reference sequence). As DNA, the CDR3 is TGTGCCTGGGATCGCACCGGGAAAGTTAACACTGAAGCTTTCTTT. Residues: CAWDRTGKVNTEAFF. Complete variable domain (other parts from reference TRBV30 and TRBJ1-1): SQTIHQWPATLVQPVGSPLSLECTVEGTSNPNLYWYRQAAGRGLQLLFYSVGIGQISSEVPQNLSASRPQDRQFILSSKKLLLSDSGFYLCAWDRTGKVNTEAFFGQGTRLTVV.